This TCR beta chain derives from a study of OX40 agonist ivuxolimab in advanced cancers. In the study overall: Prior checkpoint blockade (anti-PD-1, anti-PD-L1 or anti-CTLA-4) was permitted; roughly 40% had it.

Broader study findings: The mean number of expanded clones was higher in CD8+ T cells than in CD4+. Clonal expansion from baseline to week 6 occurred in both CD4+ and CD8+ T cells.

The data were produced by immunoSEQ multiplex PCR, yet TCRdb's version contains in-frame clones alone and is incomplete. Of about 100,000 clones detected, under 95% appear once; the ten largest clones hold about 0.51%. This CDR3 has 14 amino acids. With V trimmed by 7 bases and J by 7 bases, 9 bases remained unmatched. From germline, CDR1 is MNHNS and CDR2 SASEGT. In regard to this clone: What it recognizes is unknown.

The chain joins TRBV6-1 to TRBJ2-2, with 7 bases lining up with TRBD1. This material consisted of CD4+ or CD8+ T cells sorted from blood, taken in a trial of the OX40 agonist ivuxolimab. The clonotype comes from an adult with an advanced solid tumor such as melanoma, head and neck, liver or kidney cancer. This CDR3 reads CASTTDRAIGELFF. In nucleotides, the CDR3 is TGTGCCAGCACCACCGACAGGGCGATCGGGGAGCTGTTTTTT.